Listed below are T cell receptor beta chains from one sample, sequenced in a study of CD8+CD57+ T cells in acquired aplastic anemia. TCRdb fed the reads into MiXCR, producing one record per CDR3 protein. This table has about 210,000 distinct CDR3 sequences, over 55% appearing once. Sequences were obtained from sorted CD4+, CD8+, or CD8+CD57+ T cells (not recorded which) from PBMCs. The source of these receptors is a human donor in good health. CDR3s leave out the opening cysteine and the closing phenylalanine or tryptophan. Each record gives: D gene, V gene, CDR3 protein. The D gene is left open where the match is weak.

>TRBD1|TRBV19
ASSEGQGAIPDTQY
>TRBD1|TRBV2
ASSPWTGVEWDYGYT
>NA|TRBV15
ATSSDGSYTEAF
>NA|TRBV6-4
ASSESEEAGNEQF
>NA|TRBV7-8
ASSPEGGDTQY
>TRBD2|TRBV24-1
ATSDTRTSGSVGEQY
>TRBD1|TRBV7-2
ASTSGTDSYERY
>TRBD2|TRBV5-1
ASSVGTSGDNEQF
>TRBD2|TRBV5-1
ASSVRLAGSTDTQY
>NA|TRBV7-9
ASRVSGELF
>TRBD1|TRBV7-2
ASSLVNMGQNNQPQH